Each of the 28 T cell receptor beta chains below was sequenced from the same sample in a study of shared clonotypes between healthy human individuals. The repertoire was sequenced with immunoSEQ multiplex PCR; TCRdb's copy has only in-frame clones and lacks some. The sample lists roughly 700,000 clones, 74% occurring once. The sample taken for sequencing was memory CD4+ T cells sorted from blood. Subset given: CD45RA-negative fraction. All receptors derive from a woman in her thirties in good health.

This rearrangement joins TRBV5-4 to TRBJ1-2, with 8 bases matching TRBD1. Germline V gene sequence: CDR1 SGHNT, CDR2 YYREEE (reference sequence). V trimming: 2 bases; J trimming: 6 bases; junction bases outside the gene matches: 9. This CDR3 spans 15 amino acids. The CDR3 DNA reads TGTGCCAGCAGCTTTTCGCCCCAGGGGGCGGATGGCTACACCTTC. Its translation is CASSFSPQGADGYTF.

This rearrangement joins TRBV7-9 to TRBJ2-2, with 12 bases lining up with TRBD2. Trimming took 5 bases from V and 7 from J; bases not matched to a gene: 5. The CDR3 consists of 15 residues. Germline lookup yields CDR1 SEHNR and CDR2 FQNEAQ (reference sequence). The CDR3 region is CASSPGTSGHGELFF. CDR3 coding DNA: TGTGCCAGCAGCCCCGGGACTAGCGGGCACGGGGAGCTGTTTTTT.

For this clone: Given a far larger clone just one base away, this is likely a sequencing read error. This specimen includes other DNA sequences encoding the same CDR3. The chain uses TRBV6-5 and TRBJ2-5; 7 bases agree with TRBD1. Germline CDR1 reads MNHEY; CDR2 reads SVGAGI. Losses at the gene ends were 2 bases for V and 0 bases for J; bases not matched to a gene: 0. The CDR3 contains 14 residues. CDR3 region: CASSYGTDQETQYF. CDR3 nucleotides: TGTGCCAGCAGTTACGGGACAGACCAAGAGACCCAGTACTTC.

This clone was picked up a small number of times. The chain couples TRBV18 to TRBJ2-1; the match to TRBD2 covers 11 bases. CDR1 is KGHSH, CDR2 LQKENI, per germline. The CDR3 spans 14 residues. Unmatched junction bases numbered 5, after V lost 8 bases and J lost 5 bases. This CDR3 reads CASRLAGRDNEQFF. The CDR3 DNA reads TGTGCCAGCCGACTAGCGGGAAGGGACAATGAGCAGTTCTTC. Using reference TRBV18 and TRBJ2-1 for the parts outside the CDR3, the full variable domain is NAGVMQNPRHLVRRRGQEARLRCSPMKGHSHVYWYRQLPEEGLKFMVYLQKENIIDESGMPKERFSAEFPKEGPSILRIQQVVRGDSAAYFCASRLAGRDNEQFFGPGTRLTVL.

This sequence joins TRBV6-6 and TRBJ2-1; the D gene is possibly TRBD1 (6 bases). CDR3 size: 12 residues. The germline CDR1 and CDR2 sequences are MNHNY and SVGAGI (reference sequence). The V and J ends lost 5 bases and 4 bases respectively, with 6 bases between them. The CDR3 sequence: CASSDRYNEQFF. The CDR3 coding sequence is TGTGCCAGCAGTGACAGGTACAATGAGCAGTTCTTC.

At least ten counts were recorded for this clone. The J gene is TRBJ1-1, the V gene TRBV7-9; TRBD1 might be the D (6 bases). CDR3 length: 12 residues. Trimming took off 5 bases at V and 7 bases at J, with 11 bases between the two ends. Germline CDR1 reads SEHNR; CDR2 reads FQNEAQ (reference sequence). As DNA, the CDR3 is TGTGCCAGCAGCACAACGACAGGTGAAGCTTTCTTT. Translating gives CASSTTTGEAFF. Combining the CDR3 with reference TRBV7-9 and TRBJ1-1 gives the whole variable domain DTGVSQNPRHKITKRGQNVTFRCDPISEHNRLYWYRQTLGQGPEFLTYFQNEAQLEKSRLLSDRFSAERPKGSFSTLEIQRTEQGDSAMYLCASSTTTGEAFFGQGTRLTVV.

This chain links TRBV27 with TRBJ1-2; TRBD1 matches at 8 bases. The CDR3 loop spans 14 amino acids. The germline V gene has CDR1 MNHEY and CDR2 SMNVEV (reference sequence). V lost 4 bases and J lost 9; bases outside the gene matches: 10. The CDR3 DNA reads as TGTGCCAGCAGTTCTCGGACAGGGATGTGGAGCTACACCTTC. It yields the protein CASSSRTGMWSYTF.

This chain joins TRBV30 and TRBJ1-4; unclear D gene. V was trimmed by 0 bases and J by 0 bases, leaving 8 bases between them. From germline, CDR1 is GTSNPN and CDR2 SVGIG (reference sequence). The CDR3 spans 15 residues. The CDR3 coding sequence is TGTGCCTGGAGTGTCGTCTCAGCAACTAATGAAAAACTGTTTTTT. It translates to CAWSVVSATNEKLFF.

This clone was seen a single time. The chain employs TRBV5-4 and TRBJ1-4; D is ambiguous. Germline V gene data show CDR1 as SGHNT and CDR2 as YYREEE (reference sequence). The germline V and J ends were trimmed by 4 bases and 5 bases, with 6 bases remaining between them. The CDR3 is made up of 12 amino acids. The CDR3 nucleotides are TGTGCCAGCAGCACGAAGAATGAAAAACTGTTTTTT. Its protein is CASSTKNEKLFF.

This sequence joins TRBV6-6 and TRBJ2-5; 9 bases fit TRBD2. This CDR3 region has 14 residues. V was pared by 6 bases and J by 5 bases, with 7 bases of the junction left unmatched. Germline values: CDR1 MNHNY, CDR2 SVGAGI (reference sequence). As DNA, the CDR3 is TGTGCCAGCAGGTTTCTGGCGGGAGGGGAGACCCAGTACTTC. Protein: CASRFLAGGETQYF.

J is TRBJ2-3 and V is TRBV28; tentatively, D is TRBD1 (5 bases). The germline V gene has CDR1 MDHEN and CDR2 SYDVKM. This CDR3 region has 15 residues. V gave up 7 bases and J gave up 2 bases, with 16 bases separating them. The CDR3 coding sequence is TGTGCCAGCACTTGGGGCCAGGTTGACACAGATACGCAGTATTTT. Translation: CASTWGQVDTDTQYF.

The chain uses TRBV6-1 and TRBJ1-2, with a possible D match to TRBD1 (5 bases). CDR1 is MNHNS and CDR2 is SASEGT in the germline V gene. The CDR3 is made up of 15 amino acids. Trimming took 5 bases from V and 5 from J, leaving 18 bases between them. Here the CDR3 reads CASSITGEAGYGYTF. The DNA for the CDR3 is TGTGCCAGCAGTATAACAGGAGAAGCGGGGTATGGCTACACCTTC.

Only a few counts were recorded for this clone. The chain combines TRBV20-1 with TRBJ1-4, with D perhaps matching TRBD1 (5 bases). Trimming stripped 1 base from V and 14 bases from J, with 11 bases between. The CDR3 has 11 residues. Looked up from germline, CDR1 is DFQATT and CDR2 is SNEGSKA (reference sequence). CDR3 DNA sequence: TGCAGTGCTAGAGTCGTAGACAGTCTGTTTTTT. Its protein is CSARVVDSLFF.

The chain carries TRBV25-1 and TRBJ1-4; 7 positions match TRBD1. Trimming at V came to 4 bases and at J to 0 bases, leaving 8 bases not matched to a gene. Germline CDR1 MGHDK, CDR2 SYGVNS. The CDR3 spans 17 residues. CDR3 nucleotide sequence: TGTGCCAGCAGTGGGGTTGGACAGGTTGCAACTAATGAAAAACTGTTTTTT. Translating it yields CASSGVGQVATNEKLFF.

V and J are TRBV9 and TRBJ2-7; maybe TRBD1 (6 bases). Trimming left V 3 bases short and J 3 bases short, with 13 bases between. From germline, CDR1 is SGDLS and CDR2 YYNGEE. CDR3 size: 14 residues. The CDR3 nucleotides read TGTGCCAGCAGCGCCCGACAGGACCACTACGAGCAGTACTTC. This codes for CASSARQDHYEQYF.

This clone was recorded a few times. The chain is built from TRBV7-9 and TRBJ2-1, with D possibly being TRBD2 (6 bases). Trimming shortened V by 7 bases and J by 3 bases, and 22 bases separated the two germline ends. CDR1 SEHNR and CDR2 FQNEAQ come from the germline V gene (reference sequence). This CDR3 is 17 amino acids long. CDR3 loop: CASTLQSGGGYYNEQFF. The CDR3, as DNA: TGTGCCAGCACCCTTCAAAGTGGGGGAGGCTACTACAATGAGCAGTTCTTC.

This rearrangement joins TRBV27 to TRBJ1-2, with D possibly TRBD1 on 5 matching bases. Germline V CDR1 and CDR2: MNHEY, SMNVEV (reference sequence). Trimming took off 7 bases at V and 4 bases at J, with 16 bases between the two ends. There are 14 residues in the CDR3. The CDR3 spells CASTNFGGGYGYTF. CDR3 sequence (DNA): TGTGCCAGCACCAACTTCGGGGGTGGCTATGGCTACACCTTC.

The rearrangement joins TRBV5-4 to TRBJ2-7; 8 nucleotides line up with TRBD2. Germline CDR1 and CDR2: SGHNT and YYREEE (reference sequence). V was pared by 1 base and J by 5 bases, with 8 bases of the junction left unmatched. The CDR3 is made up of 15 amino acids. Here the CDR3 DNA reads TGTGCCAGCAGCTTGCAACTAGCGGCCCAAGACGAGCAGTACTTC. Translated: CASSLQLAAQDEQYF.

The V call is TRBV30, the J call TRBJ2-7; TRBD1 matches at 11 bases. The length of the CDR3 is 13 residues. The V gene's germline CDR1 is GTSNPN and CDR2 SVGIG (reference sequence). The J segment lost 3 bases and the V segment lost 3 bases, leaving 1 base of the junction unmatched. The CDR3 region is CAWSGTGGYEQYF. Written as DNA, the CDR3 is TGTGCCTGGAGCGGGACAGGGGGCTACGAGCAGTACTTC.

The chain combines TRBV5-1 with TRBJ1-2; D may be TRBD1 (6 bases). V lost 3 bases, J lost 6 bases, and 21 bases lay in between. CDR1 and CDR2 from the germline V gene are SGHRS and YFSETQ. The length of the CDR3 is 16 residues. The DNA for the CDR3 is TGCGCCAGCAGCTCTCCCAGCGGTGGGGGGCACGATGGCTACACCTTC. Translating gives CASSSPSGGGHDGYTF.

The chain joins TRBV6-6 to TRBJ1-5; a weak D match, TRBD1 (6 bases). V shed 7 bases and J shed 4 bases, with 11 bases lying between them. The CDR3 is 13 amino acids. Per germline, CDR1 MNHNY and CDR2 SVGAGI (reference sequence). As DNA, the CDR3 is TGTGCCAGCACCGGGGGCGGGAATCAGCCCCAGCATTTT. Its translation: CASTGGGNQPQHF.

The gene calls are TRBV5-1 and TRBJ2-1; perhaps TRBD2 as D (5 bases). The germline gives CDR1 SGHRS, CDR2 YFSETQ. The CDR3 covers 13 residues. V was shortened by 4 bases and J by 7 bases, with 12 bases between the two germline ends. The CDR3 bases are TGCGCCAGCAGCCCGACCCCGGGAAATGAGCAGTTCTTC. This translates into CASSPTPGNEQFF.

The rearrangement links TRBV7-3 to TRBJ2-1; 13 positions agree with TRBD2. The CDR3 length is 17 residues. The germline V gene has CDR1 SGHTA and CDR2 FQGTGA. V lost 3 bases and J lost 2; bases outside the gene matches: 4. The CDR3 sequence is CASSLMGLAGTYNEQFF. CDR3 in DNA: TGTGCCAGCAGCTTGATGGGACTAGCGGGAACCTACAATGAGCAGTTCTTC.

Details on this clone: Other nucleotide sequences in the sample specify the same CDR3. The chain uses TRBV6-5 and TRBJ1-2; D gene uncertain. The CDR3 covers 14 residues. Trimming stripped 0 bases from V and 2 bases from J, with 7 bases between. From germline, CDR1 is MNHEY and CDR2 SVGAGI. The CDR3 here is CASSYSAGNYGYTF. The CDR3 DNA is TGTGCCAGCAGTTACTCGGCGGGAAACTATGGCTACACCTTC.

The V call is TRBV19, the J call TRBJ2-3; D possibly corresponds to TRBD1 (6 bases). Germline V CDR1 and CDR2: LNHDA, SQIVND (reference sequence). Trimming shortened V by 2 bases and J by 4 bases, and 13 bases separated the two germline ends. The CDR3 length is 15 residues. The CDR3 spells CASSIMHRDADTQYF. The DNA of the CDR3 is TGTGCCAGTAGTATAATGCACAGGGACGCAGATACGCAGTATTTT.

The V call is TRBV28, the J call TRBJ1-2; D is possibly TRBD1 (5 bases). The CDR3 sequence is 16 residues long. Trimming pared 5 bases from V and 3 bases from J, leaving 19 bases between. Germline V gene data show CDR1 as MDHEN and CDR2 as SYDVKM. The CDR3 is CASSLNRDSGDYGYTF. CDR3 DNA sequence: TGTGCCAGCAGTCTCAACCGGGACTCAGGCGACTATGGCTACACCTTC.

This clone was recorded many times. This chain joins TRBV2 and TRBJ2-7; D unresolved. CDR1 is SNHLY and CDR2 is FYNNEI in the germline V gene. CDR3 length equals 13 residues. The V end was cut by 5 bases, the J end by 2 bases, with 10 bases between. CDR3 nucleotide sequence: TGTGCCAGCAGTTCGATCACTGCCTACGAGCAGTACTTC. Translation gives CASSSITAYEQYF. The full variable domain, rest sourced from reference TRBV2 and TRBJ2-7, is EPEVTQTPSHQVTQMGQEVILRCVPISNHLYFYWYRQILGQKVEFLVSFYNNEISEKSEIFDDQFSVERPDGSNFTLKIRSTKLEDSAMYFCASSSITAYEQYFGPGTRLTVT.

The gene calls are TRBV7-9 and TRBJ2-1, with D perhaps TRBD1 (7 bases). CDR3 length: 17 amino acids. Germline CDR1 SEHNR, CDR2 FQNEAQ (reference sequence). Trimming stripped 10 bases from V and 0 bases from J, with 22 bases between. Here the CDR3 reads CATPGGRHSSSYNEQFF. As DNA, the CDR3 is TGTGCCACCCCAGGGGGGAGGCACTCGAGCTCCTACAATGAGCAGTTCTTC. Looking up the rest from reference TRBV7-9 and TRBJ2-1 gives the full variable domain: DTGVSQNPRHKITKRGQNVTFRCDPISEHNRLYWYRQTLGQGPEFLTYFQNEAQLEKSRLLSDRFSAERPKGSFSTLEIQRTEQGDSAMYLCATPGGRHSSSYNEQFFGPGTRLTVL.